Presented here are 14 T cell receptor beta chains from one specimen sequenced in a study of monozygotic twins with inflammatory bowel disease. TCRdb reworked the 5' RACE reads into one entry per CDR3 protein, no DNA. The sample totals roughly 100,000 distinct CDR3 sequences. Sequencing input: blood. The receptor source for this set is a human donor with ulcerative colitis or Crohn's disease, or a healthy co-twin of an affected twin (not recorded which).

V and J are TRBV5-1 and TRBJ2-2. Germline CDR1 SGHRS, CDR2 YFSETQ. The CDR3 runs 12 residues. CDR3 sequence reads: CASKGNTGELFF. The variable domain in full, completed from reference TRBV5-1 and TRBJ2-2, reads KAGVTQTPRYLIKTRGQQVTLSCSPISGHRSVSWYQQTPGQGLQFLFEYFSETQRNKGNFPGRFSGRQFSNSRSEMNVSTLELGDSALYLCASKGNTGELFFGEGSRLTVL.

The chain recombines TRBV20-1 with TRBJ2-2. The germline gives CDR1 DFQATT, CDR2 SNEGSKA (reference sequence). The CDR3 totals 12 residues. This chain's CDR3 is CSAFGYTGELFF.

The chain carries TRBV12-3 or TRBV12-4 and TRBJ2-3; the TCRdb call, TRBD1, lacks DNA for checking. The CDR3 sequence is 12 residues long. This CDR3 reads CASSAPLGTQYF.

The chain uses TRBV15 and TRBJ1-1; absent DNA, TCRdb's TRBD1 call cannot be checked. The CDR3 sequence is 14 residues long. The germline gives CDR1 LNHNV, CDR2 YYDKDF (reference sequence). This CDR3 reads CATSRTLDRIEAFF.

The chain combines TRBV5-1 with TRBJ2-2; TCRdb lists TRBD2, though no DNA is available to test this call. The length of the CDR3 is 15 residues. Germline V gene lookup returns CDR1 SGHRS and CDR2 YFSETQ. The CDR3 sequence: CASRLAGGDTGELFF. Full variable domain (missing parts from reference TRBV5-1 and TRBJ2-2): KAGVTQTPRYLIKTRGQQVTLSCSPISGHRSVSWYQQTPGQGLQFLFEYFSETQRNKGNFPGRFSGRQFSNSRSEMNVSTLELGDSALYLCASRLAGGDTGELFFGEGSRLTVL.

The gene calls are TRBV9 and TRBJ2-2. This CDR3 is built from 15 residues. CDR1 and CDR2 from the germline V gene are SGDLS and YYNGEE. The CDR3 region is CASSVAGRDTGELFF. Combining the CDR3 with reference TRBV9 and TRBJ2-2 gives the whole variable domain DSGVTQTPKHLITATGQRVTLRCSPRSGDLSVYWYQQSLDQGLQFLIQYYNGEERAKGNILERFSAQQFPDLHSELNLSSLELGDSALYFCASSVAGRDTGELFFGEGSRLTVL.

The chain links TRBV2 to TRBJ1-4; TCRdb names TRBD1, which stays unverified in the absence of DNA. Germline V lookup: CDR1 SNHLY, CDR2 FYNNEI. This CDR3 comprises 13 residues. The CDR3 is CASSLDTSEKLFF.

This sequence joins TRBV4-3 and TRBJ1-1. The CDR3 has 15 residues. Germline assignment: CDR1 LGHNA and CDR2 YSLEER. CDR3 amino acids: CASSQDQSLNTEAFF.

The CDR3: CATSRNYEQYF. The chain is built from TRBV15 and TRBJ2-7. CDR1 is LNHNV and CDR2 is YYDKDF in the germline V gene (reference sequence). The CDR3 covers 11 residues.

J is TRBJ2-2 and V is TRBV29-1; TCRdb outputs TRBD2, but without DNA this stays unchecked. The germline V gene has CDR1 SQVTM and CDR2 ANQGSEA. CDR3 length equals 16 residues. The chain's CDR3 is CSVGGLAGAHTGELFF.

J is TRBJ1-2 and V is TRBV5-1; TCRdb's assignment of TRBD1 cannot be checked, as there is no DNA. The CDR3 loop spans 14 amino acids. Per the germline V gene, CDR1 is SGHRS and CDR2 is YFSETQ. This chain's CDR3 is CASSLAIRGGGYTF.

The CDR3 loop is CSASRGGTDTQYF. This rearrangement joins TRBV20-1 to TRBJ2-3; TCRdb indicates TRBD1, and absent DNA this call remains unverified. The CDR3 is 13 residues long. Germline V CDR1 and CDR2: DFQATT, SNEGSKA (reference sequence).

The chain carries TRBV20-1 and TRBJ2-2; the D call of TRBD2 rests on TCRdb alone, since no DNA is present to check it. Germline loops: CDR1 DFQATT, CDR2 SNEGSKA (reference sequence). The CDR3 is 14 amino acids. This chain's CDR3 is CSGLAGTNTGELFF.

The chain carries TRBV21-1 and TRBJ2-3; lacking DNA, the TRBD2 call made by TCRdb goes unchecked. TRBV21-1 is a known pseudogene. This CDR3 comprises 15 residues. The CDR3 region is CASTCLAGAPDTQYF.